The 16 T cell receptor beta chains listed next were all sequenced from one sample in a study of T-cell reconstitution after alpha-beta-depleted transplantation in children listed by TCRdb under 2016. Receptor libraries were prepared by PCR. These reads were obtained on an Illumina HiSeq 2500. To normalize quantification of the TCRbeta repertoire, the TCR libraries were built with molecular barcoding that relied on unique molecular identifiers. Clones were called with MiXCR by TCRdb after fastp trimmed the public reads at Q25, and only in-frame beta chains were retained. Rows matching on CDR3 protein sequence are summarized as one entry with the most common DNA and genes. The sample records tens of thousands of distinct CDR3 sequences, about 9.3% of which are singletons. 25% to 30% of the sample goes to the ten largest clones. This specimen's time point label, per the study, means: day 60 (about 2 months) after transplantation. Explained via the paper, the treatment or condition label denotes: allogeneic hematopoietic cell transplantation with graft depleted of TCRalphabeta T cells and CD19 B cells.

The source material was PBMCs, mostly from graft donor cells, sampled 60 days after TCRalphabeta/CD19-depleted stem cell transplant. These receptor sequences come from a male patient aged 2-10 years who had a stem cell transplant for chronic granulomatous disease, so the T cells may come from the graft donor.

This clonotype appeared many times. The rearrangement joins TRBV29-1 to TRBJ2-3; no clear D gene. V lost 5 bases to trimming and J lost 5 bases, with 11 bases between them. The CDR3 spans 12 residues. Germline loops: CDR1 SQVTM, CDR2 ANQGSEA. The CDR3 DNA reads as TGCAGCGTTCGCTACAAGGAAGATACGCAGTATTTT. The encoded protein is CSVRYKEDTQYF.

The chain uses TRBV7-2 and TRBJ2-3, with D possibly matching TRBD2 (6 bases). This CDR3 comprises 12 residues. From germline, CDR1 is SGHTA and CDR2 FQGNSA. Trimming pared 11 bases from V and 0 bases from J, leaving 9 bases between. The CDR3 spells CAAGTSTDTQYF. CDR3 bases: TGTGCCGCAGGGACTAGCACAGATACGCAGTATTTT.

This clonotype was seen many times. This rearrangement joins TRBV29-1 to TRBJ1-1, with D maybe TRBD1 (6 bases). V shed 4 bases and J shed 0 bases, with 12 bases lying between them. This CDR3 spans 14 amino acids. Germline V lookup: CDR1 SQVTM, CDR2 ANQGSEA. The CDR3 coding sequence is TGCAGCGTTGGGAAGGGGGATCTGAACACTGAAGCTTTCTTT. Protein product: CSVGKGDLNTEAFF.

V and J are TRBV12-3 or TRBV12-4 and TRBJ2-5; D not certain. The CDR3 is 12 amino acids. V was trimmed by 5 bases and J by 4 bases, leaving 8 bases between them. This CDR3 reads CASSDSGETQYF. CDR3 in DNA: TGTGCCAGCAGTGACTCAGGAGAGACCCAGTACTTC.

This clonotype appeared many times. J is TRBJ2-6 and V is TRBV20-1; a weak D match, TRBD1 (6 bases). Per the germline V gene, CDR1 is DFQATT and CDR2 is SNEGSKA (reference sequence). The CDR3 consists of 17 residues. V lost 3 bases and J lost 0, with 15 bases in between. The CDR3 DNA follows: TGCAGTGCTAGTTCGACGGGACAACCCTCTGGGGCCAACGTCCTGACTTTC. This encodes CSASSTGQPSGANVLTF.

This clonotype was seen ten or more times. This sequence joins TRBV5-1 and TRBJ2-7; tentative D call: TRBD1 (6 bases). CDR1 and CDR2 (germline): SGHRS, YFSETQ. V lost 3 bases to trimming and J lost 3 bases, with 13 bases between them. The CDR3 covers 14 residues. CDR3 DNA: TGCGCCAGCAGCTCAGAAGGGGGAAACTACGAGCAGTACTTC. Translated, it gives CASSSEGGNYEQYF.

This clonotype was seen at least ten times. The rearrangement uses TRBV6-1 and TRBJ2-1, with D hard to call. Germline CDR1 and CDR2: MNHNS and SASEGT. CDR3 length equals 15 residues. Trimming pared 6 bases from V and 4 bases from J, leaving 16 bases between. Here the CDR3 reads CASSPHLEIYNEQFF. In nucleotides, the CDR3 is TGTGCCAGCAGCCCCCATCTCGAGATTTACAATGAGCAGTTCTTC.

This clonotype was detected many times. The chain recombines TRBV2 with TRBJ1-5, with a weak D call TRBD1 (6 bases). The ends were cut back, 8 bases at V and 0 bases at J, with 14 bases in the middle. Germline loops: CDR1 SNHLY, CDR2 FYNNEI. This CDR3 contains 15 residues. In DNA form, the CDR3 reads TGTGCCAGCTCGGACAGCTACTATAGCAATCAGCCCCAGCATTTT. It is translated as CASSDSYYSNQPQHF.

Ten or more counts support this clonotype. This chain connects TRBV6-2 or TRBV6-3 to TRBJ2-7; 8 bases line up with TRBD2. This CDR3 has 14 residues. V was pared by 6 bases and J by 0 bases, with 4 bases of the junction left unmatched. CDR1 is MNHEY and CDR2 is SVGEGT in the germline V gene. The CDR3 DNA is TGTGCCAGCAGATTAGCGGGAAACTCCTACGAGCAGTACTTC. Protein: CASRLAGNSYEQYF.

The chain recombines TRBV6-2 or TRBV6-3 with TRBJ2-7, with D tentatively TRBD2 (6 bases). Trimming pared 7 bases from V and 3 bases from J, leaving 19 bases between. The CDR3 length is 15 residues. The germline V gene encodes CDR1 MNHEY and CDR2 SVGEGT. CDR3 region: CASNAKSGRIYEQYF. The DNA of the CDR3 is TGTGCCAGCAACGCAAAAAGCGGGCGAATCTACGAGCAGTACTTC.

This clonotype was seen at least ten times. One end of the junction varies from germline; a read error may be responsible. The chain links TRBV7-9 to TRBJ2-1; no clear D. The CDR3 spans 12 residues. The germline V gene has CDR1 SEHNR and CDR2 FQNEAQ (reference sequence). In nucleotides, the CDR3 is TGTGCCAGCAGCTTAGCCTATAATGAGCAGTTCTTC. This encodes CASSLAYNEQFF.

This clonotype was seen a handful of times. The CDR3 DNA reads TGTGCCAGCAGCTTGTTCGGGACAGGGGTAGGCGGGGGCTACACCTTC. Translation: CASSLFGTGVGGGYTF. This chain connects TRBV5-5 to TRBJ1-2, with TRBD1 matching 10 bases. The CDR3 is made up of 16 amino acids. Per the germline V gene, CDR1 is SGHKS and CDR2 is YYEKEE (reference sequence). J gave up 8 bases and V 1 base, and 11 bases lay outside the gene matches. Drawing the rest from reference TRBV5-5 and TRBJ1-2, the complete variable domain is DAGVTQSPTHLIKTRGQQVTLRCSPISGHKSVSWYQQVLGQGPQFIFQYYEKEERGRGNFPDRFSARQFPNYSSELNVNALLLGDSALYLCASSLFGTGVGGGYTFGSGTRLTVV.

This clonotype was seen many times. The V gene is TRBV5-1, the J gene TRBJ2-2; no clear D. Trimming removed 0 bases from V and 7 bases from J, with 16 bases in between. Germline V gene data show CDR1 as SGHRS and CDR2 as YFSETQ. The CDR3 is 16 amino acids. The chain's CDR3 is CASSLAVLGAGGELFF. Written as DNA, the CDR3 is TGCGCCAGCAGCTTGGCCGTTCTGGGTGCCGGCGGGGAGCTGTTTTTT. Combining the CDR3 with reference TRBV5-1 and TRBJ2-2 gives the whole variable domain KAGVTQTPRYLIKTRGQQVTLSCSPISGHRSVSWYQQTPGQGLQFLFEYFSETQRNKGNFPGRFSGRQFSNSRSEMNVSTLELGDSALYLCASSLAVLGAGGELFFGEGSRLTVL.

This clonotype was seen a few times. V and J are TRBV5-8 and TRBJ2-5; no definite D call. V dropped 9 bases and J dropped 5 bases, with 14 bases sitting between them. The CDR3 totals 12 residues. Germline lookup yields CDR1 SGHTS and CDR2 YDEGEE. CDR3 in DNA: TGTGCCATGGGCCCGGTTGGGGAGACCCAGTACTTC. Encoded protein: CAMGPVGETQYF.

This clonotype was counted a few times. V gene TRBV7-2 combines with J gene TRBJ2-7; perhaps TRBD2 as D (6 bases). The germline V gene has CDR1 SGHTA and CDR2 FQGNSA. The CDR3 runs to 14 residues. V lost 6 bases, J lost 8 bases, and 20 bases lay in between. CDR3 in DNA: TGTGCCAGCAGTCTCAGGAGGGGTGACAGCAAGCAGTACTTC. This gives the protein CASSLRRGDSKQYF.

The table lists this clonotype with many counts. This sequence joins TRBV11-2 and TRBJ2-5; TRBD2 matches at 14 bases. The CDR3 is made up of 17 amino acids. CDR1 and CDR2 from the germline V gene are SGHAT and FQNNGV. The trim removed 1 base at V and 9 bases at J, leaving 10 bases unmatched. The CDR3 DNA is TGTGCCAGCAGCTTAGGACTAGCGGGAGGGCCCACACTGGCCCAGTACTTC. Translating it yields CASSLGLAGGPTLAQYF.